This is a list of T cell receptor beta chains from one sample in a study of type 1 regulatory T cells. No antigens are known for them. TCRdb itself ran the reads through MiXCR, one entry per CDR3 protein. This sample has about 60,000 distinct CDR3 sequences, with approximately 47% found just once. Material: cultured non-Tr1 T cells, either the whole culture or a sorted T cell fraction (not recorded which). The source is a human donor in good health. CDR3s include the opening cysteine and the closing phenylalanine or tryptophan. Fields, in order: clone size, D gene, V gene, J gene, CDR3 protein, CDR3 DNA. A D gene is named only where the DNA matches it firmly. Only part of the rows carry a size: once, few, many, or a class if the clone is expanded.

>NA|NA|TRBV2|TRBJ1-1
CASSLGQRPNTEAFF
TGTGCCAGCAGTCTCGGACAGAGACCGAACACTGAAGCTTTCTTT
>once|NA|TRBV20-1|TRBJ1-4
CSAWTAEKLFF
TGCAGTGCGTGGACTGCGGAAAAACTGTTTTTT
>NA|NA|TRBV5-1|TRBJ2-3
CASSIVRDTQYF
TGCGCCAGCAGTATCGTCAGAGATACGCAGTATTTT
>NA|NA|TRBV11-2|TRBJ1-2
CASSLVRGASTF
TGTGCCAGCAGCTTAGTGCGGGGGGCGAGCACCTTC
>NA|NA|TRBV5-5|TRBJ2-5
CASSLGSGPGQETQYF
TGTGCCAGCAGCTTGGGGTCCGGACCGGGCCAAGAGACCCAGTACTTC
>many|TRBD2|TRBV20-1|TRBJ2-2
CSARSLAEQTGELFF
TGCAGTGCTAGATCACTAGCGGAGCAGACCGGGGAGCTGTTTTTT
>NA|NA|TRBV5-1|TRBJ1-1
CASSLAGNTEAFF
TGCGCCAGCAGCTTGGCCGGCAACACTGAAGCTTTCTTT
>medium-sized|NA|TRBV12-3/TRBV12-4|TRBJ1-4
CASSFTGGDEKLFF
TGTGCCAGCAGTTTTACCGGGGGCGATGAAAAACTGTTTTTT
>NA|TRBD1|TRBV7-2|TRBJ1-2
CASSSLGGGQGAGGYTF
TGTGCCAGCAGCTCGTTGGGGGGCGGACAGGGGGCTGGCGGCTACACCTTC
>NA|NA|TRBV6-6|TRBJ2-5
CASSRAGPQETQYF
TGTGCCAGCAGCCGAGCCGGCCCGCAAGAGACCCAGTACTTC
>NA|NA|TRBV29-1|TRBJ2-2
CSVVGNTGELFF
TGCAGCGTTGTCGGGAACACCGGGGAGCTGTTTTTT
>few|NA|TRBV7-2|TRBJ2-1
CASSPLRATGSYNEQFF
TGTGCCAGCAGCCCCCTCAGGGCGACGGGGTCCTACAATGAGCAGTTCTTC
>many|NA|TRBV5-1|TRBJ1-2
CASSPDQYGYTF
TGCGCCAGCAGTCCTGACCAATATGGCTACACCTTC
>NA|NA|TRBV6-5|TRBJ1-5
CASKTRAGNQPQHF
TGTGCCAGCAAAACAAGGGCCGGGAATCAGCCCCAGCATTTT
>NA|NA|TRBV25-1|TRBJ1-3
CASSEWGAGNTIFF
NA
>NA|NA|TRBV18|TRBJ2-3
CASSGPTDTQYF
TGTGCCAGCTCCGGACCCACAGATACGCAGTATTTT
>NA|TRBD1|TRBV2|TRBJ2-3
CASMPKSGDRSTDTQYF
TGTGCCAGCATGCCCAAGAGTGGGGACAGAAGCACAGATACGCAGTATTTT
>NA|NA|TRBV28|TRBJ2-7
CASSLSGEQDYEQYF
TGTGCCAGCAGTTTATCGGGGGAACAGGACTACGAGCAGTACTTC
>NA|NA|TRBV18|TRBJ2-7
CASSPNGYEQYF
TGTGCCAGCTCACCGAATGGCTACGAGCAGTACTTC
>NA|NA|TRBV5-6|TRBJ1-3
CASHRDRVGGNPLYF
TGTGCCAGCCATCGGGACCGCGTAGGAGGAAACCCCCTATATTTT
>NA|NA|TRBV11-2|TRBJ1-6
CASSSYRRALSSYNSPLHF
TGTGCCAGCAGCTCGTACAGGAGGGCGTTGAGCTCCTATAATTCACCCCTCCACTTT
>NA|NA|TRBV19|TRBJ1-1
CASSGGRLNTEAFF
TGTGCCAGTAGTGGGGGACGGTTGAACACTGAAGCTTTCTTT
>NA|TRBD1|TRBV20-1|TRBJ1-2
CSASGQDGYGYTF
TGCAGTGCTAGCGGACAGGACGGATATGGCTACACCTTC
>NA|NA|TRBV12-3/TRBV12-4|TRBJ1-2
CASSLQGPGYGYTF
TGTGCCAGCAGTCTCCAGGGCCCCGGCTATGGCTACACCTTC
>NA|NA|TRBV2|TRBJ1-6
CASSERQGRFNPLHF
TGTGCCAGCAGTGAAAGGCAGGGGAGATTCAACCCCCTCCACTTT
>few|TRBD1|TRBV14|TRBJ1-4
CASSLKQGLGEKLFF
TGTGCCAGCAGCCTCAAACAGGGGTTGGGTGAAAAACTGTTTTTT
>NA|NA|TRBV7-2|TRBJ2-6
CASSLGLIFSGANVLTF
TGTGCCAGCAGCTTGGGCCTCATATTCTCTGGGGCCAACGTCCTGACTTTC
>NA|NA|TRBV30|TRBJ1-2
CAWIRRETITIGYTF
TGTGCCTGGATAAGACGGGAAACCATAACTATTGGCTACACCTTC
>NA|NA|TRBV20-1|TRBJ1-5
CSAHRREGNQPQHF
TGCAGTGCCCACCGGCGAGAGGGCAATCAGCCCCAGCATTTT
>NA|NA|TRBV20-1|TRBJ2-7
CSARGGSLEYF
TGCAGTGCTAGAGGCGGGTCCTTAGAGTACTTC
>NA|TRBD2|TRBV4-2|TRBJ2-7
CASSQGRGNSYEQYF
TGTGCCAGCAGCCAAGGGCGGGGGAACTCCTACGAGCAGTACTTC
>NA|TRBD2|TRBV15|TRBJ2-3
CATSRRLAGGLGTDTQYF
TGTGCCACCAGCAGGCGACTAGCGGGGGGGCTTGGCACAGATACGCAGTATTTT